This passage covers 13 T cell receptor beta chains from one sample sequenced in a study of blood T cell repertoires in COVID-19. Clones were read by immunoSEQ multiplex PCR, and TCRdb kept only the in-frame ones, dropping some. This sample carries 150,000 to 200,000 clones, 75% to 90% of them seen once, and the ten largest clones take under 0.85%. The sequenced sample consisted of PBMCs or T cells enriched from blood (not recorded which). These receptors were collected from a woman between 18 and 30 years old who had recovered from COVID-19.

The gene calls are TRBV11-2 and TRBJ1-1; D remains ambiguous. The germline V gene encodes CDR1 SGHAT and CDR2 FQNNGV. Deletions cut 2 bases from V and 4 bases from J, with 14 bases between. The CDR3 contains 15 residues. CDR3 DNA: TGTGCCAGCAGCTTAAGAGGCCAGACGGGCACTGAAGCTTTCTTT. Its protein is CASSLRGQTGTEAFF.

The rearrangement uses TRBV18 and TRBJ1-1, with TRBD1 identical over 7 bases. The germline CDR1 and CDR2 sequences are KGHSH and LQKENI. J was trimmed by 6 bases and V by 3 bases; bases with no gene match: 4. CDR3 size: 13 residues. The CDR3 spells CASSPEQGSEAFF. DNA of the CDR3: TGTGCCAGCTCACCCGAACAGGGGTCTGAAGCTTTCTTT.

The CDR3 is CASSFYRGEKLFF. As DNA, the CDR3 is TGTGCCAGCAGTTTTTACAGGGGTGAAAAACTGTTTTTT. This chain joins TRBV27 and TRBJ1-4; 7 bases map to TRBD1. The CDR3 sequence is 13 residues long. Trimming took 3 bases from V and 7 from J; bases not matched to a gene: 2. Looked up from germline, CDR1 is MNHEY and CDR2 is SMNVEV (reference sequence).

The V gene is TRBV7-3, the J gene TRBJ2-1, with 8 nucleotides matching TRBD1. V lost 5 bases to trimming and J lost 2 bases; unmatched junction nucleotides: 8. Per germline, CDR1 SGHTA and CDR2 FQGTGA. There are 16 residues in the CDR3. Here the CDR3 reads CASSRSDRVAYNEQFF. Written as DNA, the CDR3 is TGTGCCAGCAGCAGATCGGACAGGGTCGCCTACAATGAGCAGTTCTTC.

The V and J genes are TRBV4-1 and TRBJ1-5; 7 bases are shared with TRBD1. CDR1 MGHRA and CDR2 YSYEKL come from the germline V gene. Trimming cost V 3 bases and J 6 bases; bases outside gene matches: 5. This CDR3 is 14 amino acids long. The CDR3 protein is CASSQFAGGQPQHF. CDR3 DNA sequence: TGCGCCAGCAGCCAGTTCGCAGGGGGTCAGCCCCAGCATTTT.

This chain connects TRBV27 to TRBJ2-5; 7 nucleotides match TRBD2. The CDR3 contains 14 residues. The germline CDR1 and CDR2 sequences are MNHEY and SMNVEV (reference sequence). V was pared by 0 bases and J by 3 bases, with 1 base of the junction left unmatched. The CDR3 protein is CASSLSRGEETQYF. The CDR3 nucleotides read TGTGCCAGCAGTTTATCCCGGGGGGAAGAGACCCAGTACTTC.

J is TRBJ1-5 and V is TRBV6-5; D is unresolved. The V gene lost 7 bases and the J gene lost 4 bases, with 14 bases spanning the gap. The germline V gene has CDR1 MNHEY and CDR2 SVGAGI. This CDR3 has 14 residues. The CDR3 DNA sequence: TGTGCCAGCACCACAAGAGGATGGAATCAGCCCCAGCATTTT. Its translation: CASTTRGWNQPQHF.

The rearrangement joins TRBV19 to TRBJ2-5; TRBD2 matches at 12 bases. J gave up 2 bases and V 5 bases, and 12 bases lay outside the gene matches. This CDR3 has 18 residues. From germline, CDR1 is LNHDA and CDR2 SQIVND (reference sequence). As DNA, the CDR3 is TGTGCCAGTAGTCCGACTAGCGGGAGAGGGTGGGCACAAGAGACCCAGTACTTC. It translates to CASSPTSGRGWAQETQYF.

The rearrangement joins TRBV27 to TRBJ2-7, with D tentatively TRBD2 (6 bases). The V end lost 6 bases, the J end lost 2 bases, and 17 bases lay between the germline ends. Germline V gene sequence: CDR1 MNHEY, CDR2 SMNVEV (reference sequence). The CDR3 totals 15 residues. CDR3 sequence: CASRPELAPTYEQYF. CDR3 sequence (DNA): TGTGCCAGCAGGCCTGAACTAGCCCCGACCTACGAGCAGTACTTC.

This clone has a single count. V usage is TRBV9 and J usage is TRBJ2-4; no reliable D call. Trimming took 3 bases from V and 8 from J, leaving 21 bases between them. The CDR3 has 16 amino acids. Germline CDR1 SGDLS, CDR2 YYNGEE. Written as DNA, the CDR3 is TGTGCCAGCAGCGCCGCCGACGGGTACCCCGAGGACATTCAGTACTTC. Protein product: CASSAADGYPEDIQYF. Complete variable domain (other parts from reference TRBV9 and TRBJ2-4): DSGVTQTPKHLITATGQRVTLRCSPRSGDLSVYWYQQSLDQGLQFLIQYYNGEERAKGNILERFSAQQFPDLHSELNLSSLELGDSALYFCASSAADGYPEDIQYFGAGTRLSVL.

The gene calls are TRBV7-2 and TRBJ2-7, with 8 bases matching TRBD1. This CDR3 comprises 15 residues. V shed 2 bases, J shed 5 bases, and the junction held 8 bases outside the gene matches. CDR1 SGHTA and CDR2 FQGNSA come from the germline V gene. Here the CDR3 reads CASSLHGRGRDEQYF. Here the CDR3 DNA reads TGTGCCAGCAGCTTACATGGCAGGGGGCGCGACGAGCAGTACTTC.

The chain recombines TRBV18 with TRBJ2-1; unclear D gene. CDR3 length equals 11 residues. Germline V gene data show CDR1 as KGHSH and CDR2 as LQKENI. Trimming took off 7 bases at V and 3 bases at J, with 4 bases between the two ends. The CDR3 loop is CASCVYNEQFF. The DNA for the CDR3 is TGTGCCAGCTGCGTCTACAATGAGCAGTTCTTC.

This clone occurred once. This sequence joins TRBV4-1 and TRBJ1-2, with 8 bases identical to TRBD1. Losses at the gene ends were 3 bases for V and 4 bases for J; bases not matched to a gene: 10. The length of the CDR3 is 16 residues. Germline V lookup: CDR1 MGHRA, CDR2 YSYEKL. The CDR3 spells CASSQPTRGLGYGYTF. The CDR3 bases are TGCGCCAGCAGCCAGCCCACCAGGGGGCTCGGCTATGGCTACACCTTC.